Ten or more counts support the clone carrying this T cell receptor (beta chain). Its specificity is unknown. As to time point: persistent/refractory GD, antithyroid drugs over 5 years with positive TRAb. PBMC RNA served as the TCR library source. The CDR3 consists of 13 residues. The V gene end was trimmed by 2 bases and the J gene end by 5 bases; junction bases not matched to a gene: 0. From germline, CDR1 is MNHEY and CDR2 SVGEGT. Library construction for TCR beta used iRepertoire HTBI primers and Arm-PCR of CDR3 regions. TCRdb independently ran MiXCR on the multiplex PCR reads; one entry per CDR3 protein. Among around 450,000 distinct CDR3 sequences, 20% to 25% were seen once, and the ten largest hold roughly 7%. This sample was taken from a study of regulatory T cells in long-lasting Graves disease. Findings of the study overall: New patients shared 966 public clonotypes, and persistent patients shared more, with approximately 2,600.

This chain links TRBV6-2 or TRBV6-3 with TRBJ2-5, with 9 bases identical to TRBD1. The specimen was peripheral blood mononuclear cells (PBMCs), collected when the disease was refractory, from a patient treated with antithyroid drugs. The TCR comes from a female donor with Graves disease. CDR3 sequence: CASSYGQGETQYF. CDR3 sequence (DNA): TGTGCCAGCAGTTACGGACAGGGGGAGACCCAGTACTTC.